The TCR beta chain under discussion was sequenced for a study of blood T cells in healthy people across ages. Through a sample-barcoded 5' primer and a J-beta primer mix, a second PCR was run for roughly 6 to 11 cycles. A tag from a template-switch adaptor with 12 random nucleotides marked each cDNA molecule. In TCRdb, the 5' RACE reads were re-called with MiXCR into one record per CDR3 protein. This sample carries over 1,500,000 distinct CDR3 sequences, 49% of them seen once, and the ten largest clones take 2.1%. A few counts support this clonotype. Those donating, healthy Caucasian individuals from Russia, were aged about 6 to 95. CDR1 is MGHRA and CDR2 is YSYEKL in the germline V gene. The CDR3 loop spans 13 amino acids. The V gene end was trimmed by 2 bases and the J gene end by 14 bases; junction bases not matched to a gene: 9.

Sequencing input: blood. The chain is built from TRBV4-1 and TRBJ2-1; 7 bases fit TRBD2. This clonotype originated in a woman aged 40 to 55 in good health. For the CDR3, the DNA is TGCGCCAGCAGCCAAATAGCGGGCTCGGCAAAGTTCTTC. Translation: CASSQIAGSAKFF.